This T cell receptor beta chain was captured in a study of T cells in Graves' hyperthyroidism and ophthalmopathy. Notes on the study in general: Stable hyperthyroidism was told apart from ophthalmopathy by a model built on 13 V-J features.

RNA transcripts served as the template for amplifying TCR beta CDR3 regions. Researchers ran a first-round RT-PCR on the TCR CDR3 using the HTBI primer set. TCRdb re-called the multiplex PCR reads with MiXCR, one entry per CDR3 protein. The table has approximately 410,000 distinct CDR3 sequences, around 15% seen once; the top ten hold about 12%. Ophthalmopathy patients had moderate-to-severe active disease, CAS ≥3, NOSPECS ≥4, and disease duration under 3 months. Based on clinical symptoms, serum thyroxine and TRAb, thyroid ultrasound and orbital computed tomography, diagnoses were reached. This clonotype was observed many times. Its antigen is unknown. V was cut by 6 bases and J by 4 bases, with 16 bases left in between. Germline V gene lookup returns CDR1 DFQATT and CDR2 SNEGSKA (reference sequence). This CDR3 has 13 residues.

Sequencing was carried out using blood. The V call is TRBV20-1, the J call TRBJ2-7; D might be TRBD1 (6 bases). The sequence was collected from a man in his late teens or twenties with Graves' ophthalmopathy. This CDR3 reads CSAEPGHLYEQYF. The CDR3 coding sequence is TGCAGTGCGGAACCGGGACACCTGTACGAGCAGTACTTC.